This entry describes one TCR beta chain. Its antigen is not known. The PCR had 60 Vbeta and 13 Jbeta primers. Assay used: immunoSEQ multiplex PCR; TCRdb lists only in-frame clones, some missing. The sample lists around 200,000 clones, 80% to 85% seen once, with more than 1.5% in the top ten. CDR3 length: 14 residues. Trimming took 5 bases from V and 0 from J, leaving 10 bases between them. The V gene's germline CDR1 is SEHNR and CDR2 FQNEAQ (reference sequence). These data come from a study of cytomegalovirus exposure and HLA in healthy donors. Study as a whole: Earlier results showed approximately 110 million unique TCR beta sequences derived from about 179 million T cells. Findings and caveats of the study: The authors later linked a missense DCLRE1C variant to TCR beta V- and J-gene trimming.

The TCR sequence derives from a man aged 50 or older in good health and CMV-seronegative. Sequences were obtained from PBMCs. The chain recombines TRBV7-9 with TRBJ1-2; TRBD1 might be the D (5 bases). In DNA form, the CDR3 reads TGTGCCAGCAGCCCGGACACGACTAACTATGGCTACACCTTC. It encodes CASSPDTTNYGYTF.